This T cell receptor beta chain was found in a study of beta chain features in type 1 diabetes (dated by TCRdb to between 2018 and 2020). Study-wide context: No differences in mean age, gender distribution, total cell number or subset yield were found between patients and healthy donors. The study compared the TCRB repertoires of sorted circulating CD4+ T cell subsets in recently diagnosed type 1 diabetes patients with those in matched healthy donors. Naive and central memory subsets were obtained from all 30 or so donors, but regulatory and stem cell-like memory subsets were isolated from only 8 patients and 8 healthy donors. Across all samples, fewer than 110,000,000 sorted cells were examined, and cell number per subset correlated strongly with RNA yield. Beyond this particular receptor, the publication reports: A moderate but significant shortening of TCRB CDR3 length was observed in type 1 diabetes patients in all four CD4+ subsets. At VDJ recombination sites, type 1 diabetes patients had fewer insertions and more deleted nucleotides, which implies abnormalities in thymic rearrangement. Because cDNA was sequenced instead of genomic DNA, highly expressing activated cells could be over-represented, though the groups showed no difference in activation or CD3 levels. PCR may preferentially amplify shorter templates, but because patient and control samples were amplified and corrected together, any resulting skew would affect both groups equally. The naive, central memory and regulatory TCRB repertoires appeared to resemble one another more closely among patients than among healthy donors. Because the HLA sub-analyses included only small numbers of individuals, any influence of HLA type on TCRB rearrangement was left unresolved.

From each donor, a single peripheral blood sample of 95 to 150 mL on average was drawn into heparinised tubes. A BD FACSAria II was used to sort naive, central memory, regulatory and stem cell-like memory CD4+ T cells with a panel that included CD45RO, CCR7, CD25, CD127, CD95 and CD27. All sorted populations exceeded 95% purity. Right away, PBMCs were isolated by Lymphoprep density gradient centrifugation and were stained directly, with no culture step. To minimize batch effects, samples were stained and sorted in pairs, one healthy donor with one patient per experiment. The entire amount of isolated RNA was reverse transcribed using the High Capacity cDNA Reverse Transcription Kit, so the sequenced TCRB transcripts were expressed ones. Deep immunoSEQ sequencing was applied to naive, central memory and regulatory T cell samples, giving an average of roughly 3.5 million total reads per sample. After sorted cells were lysed in RLT buffer, RNA was extracted with DNase-treated RNeasy Micro or Mini kits, with the choice depending on cell number. To prevent cross-contamination, each cell subset was processed individually, whereas patient and healthy donor samples were processed jointly. The immunoSEQ multiplex PCR was used to amplify TCRB sequences from cDNA, generating 87-bp fragments that spanned the CDR3 region. The amplicons were sequenced using the Illumina HiSeq platform. The authors' analysis ran thus. Synthetic template baselines were used to correct PCR bias computationally, reads within Hamming distance 2 were collapsed together, and singletons that could not be merged were discarded. Reads were aligned against IMGT to assign V, D and J genes, CDR3 length and insertions or deletions at six rearrangement sites. Clonotype counts were normalized to sorted cell number within each subset before computing true diversity and Gini coefficients with the tcR R package. The overlap coefficient, calculated on TCRB nucleotide sequences, was used to quantify repertoire sharing. Out-of-frame TCRB sequences from naive cells were analyzed as a proxy for the pre-selection repertoire. TCRdb's version of the immuneACCESS table is confined to in-frame rearrangements and falls short of the full clone set. An unresolved V gene accounts for under half of the shortfall where checked; the remainder is of unknown origin. The DNA gave D and trimming, while V, J and clone size come from that table. A total of more than 250,000 clones appear in this sample, just over 20% of them only once. The top ten constitute around 0.03% of the sample.

CDR1 and CDR2 are drawn from the germline V gene: SNHLY, FYNNEI. The CDR3 sequence holds 13 residues, the cysteine and phenylalanine included. CDR3 DNA only is kept here, 39 bases in frame from base 1. V is cut by 6 bases and J by 7 bases, and the space between the germline ends is 12 bases. This clone appeared a few times. The antigen it binds to is not known. The sample holds no much larger clone one base away, and base qualities are not on file. The sample taken for sequencing was naive CD4+ T cells from blood. The cell subset or site tag for this specimen amounts to: true naive CD4+ T cells. The sequence came from a woman in her 40s with type 1 diabetes. Recombination joined TRBV2 with TRBJ1-4, and possibly TRBD1, on 6 matching bases. CDR3 region: CASRTGETEKLFF. The nucleotides read TGTGCCAGCAGGACAGGAGAGACTGAAAAACTGTTTTTT.